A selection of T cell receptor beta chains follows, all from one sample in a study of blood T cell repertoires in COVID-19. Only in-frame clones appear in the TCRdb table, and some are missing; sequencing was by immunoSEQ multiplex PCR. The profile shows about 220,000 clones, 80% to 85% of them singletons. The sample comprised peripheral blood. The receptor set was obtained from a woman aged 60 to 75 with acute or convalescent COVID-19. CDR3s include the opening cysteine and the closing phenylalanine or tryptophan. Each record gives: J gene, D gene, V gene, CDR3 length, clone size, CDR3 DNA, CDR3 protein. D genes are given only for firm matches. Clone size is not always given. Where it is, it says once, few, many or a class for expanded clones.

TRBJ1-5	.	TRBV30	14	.	TGTGCCTGGAGTGCCGGGGGGTGGAATCAGCCCCAGCATTTT	CAWSAGGWNQPQHF
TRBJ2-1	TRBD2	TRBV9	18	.	TGTGCCAGCAGCGCCCCCTTCTCGGCTAGCGGCTCCTACAATGAGCAGTTCTTC	CASSAPFSASGSYNEQFF
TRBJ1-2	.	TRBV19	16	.	TGTGCCAGTAGTTGGATCAGGGATGGGGGGAACTATGGCTACACCTTC	CASSWIRDGGNYGYTF
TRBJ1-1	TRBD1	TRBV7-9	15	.	TGTGCCAGCAGCTTAGACACAGGGGAAGTTTCTGAAGCTTTCTTT	CASSLDTGEVSEAFF
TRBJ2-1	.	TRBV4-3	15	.	TGCGCCAGCAGCCAAGAGATCCTGGGGGGCAATGAGCAGTTCTTC	CASSQEILGGNEQFF
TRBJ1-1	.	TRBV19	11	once	TGTGCCAGTACCCTAAACACTGAAGCTTTCTTT	CASTLNTEAFF
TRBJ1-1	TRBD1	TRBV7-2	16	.	TGTGCCAGCAGCCAAAGACAGGGGGCAGGTGGCACTGAAGCTTTCTTT	CASSQRQGAGGTEAFF
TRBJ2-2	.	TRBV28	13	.	TGTGCCAGCCATAGGTCAGGGACCGGGGAGCTGTTTTTT	CASHRSGTGELFF
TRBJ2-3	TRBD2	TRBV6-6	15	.	TGTGCCAGCAGAGGCCTGGCGGGGGGTTCAGATACGCAGTATTTT	CASRGLAGGSDTQYF
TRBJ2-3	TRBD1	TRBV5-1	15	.	TGCGCCAGCAGCACGGGACAGGGGGGGACAGATACGCAGTATTTT	CASSTGQGGTDTQYF
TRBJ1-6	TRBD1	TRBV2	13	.	TGTGCCAGCCATACAGGGGTACATTCACCCCTCCACTTT	CASHTGVHSPLHF
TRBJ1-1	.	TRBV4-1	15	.	TGCGCCAGCAGCCAAGTTCCCGTCCCCGGCACTGAAGCTTTCTTT	CASSQVPVPGTEAFF
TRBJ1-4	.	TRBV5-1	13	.	TGCGCCAGCAGCTTCGACTTGGGGGGAAAACTGTTTTTT	CASSFDLGGKLFF
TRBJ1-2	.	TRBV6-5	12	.	TGTGCCAGCCATGACGGGATCTATGGCTACACCTTC	CASHDGIYGYTF
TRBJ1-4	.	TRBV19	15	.	TGTGCCAGTAGTTCCGGCAATGGGCAAATTGAAAAACTGTTTTTT	CASSSGNGQIEKLFF
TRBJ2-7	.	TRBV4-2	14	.	TGTGCCAGCAGCCCGACAGGCGGATTGGTCGAGCAGTACTTC	CASSPTGGLVEQYF
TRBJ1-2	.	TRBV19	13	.	TGTGCCAGTAGTATCTCCCCCCCAGGGGGCTACACCTTC	CASSISPPGGYTF
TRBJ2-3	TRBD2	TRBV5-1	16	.	TGCGCCAGCATCGGCGGCCCTAGCGGGGGCACAGATACGCAGTATTTT	CASIGGPSGGTDTQYF
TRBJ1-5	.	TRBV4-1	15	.	TGCGCCAGCAGCCAAGAGCACAGGGTTGAGTGGCCCCAGCATTTT	CASSQEHRVEWPQHF
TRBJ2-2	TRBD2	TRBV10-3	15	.	TGTGCCACCTGGGGCGGGAGTGTAAACACCGGGGAGCTGTTTTTT	CATWGGSVNTGELFF
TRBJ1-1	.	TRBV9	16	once	TGTGCCAGCAGCCCACAAGGGGAATGGGGTCCCACTGAAGCTTTCTTT	CASSPQGEWGPTEAFF
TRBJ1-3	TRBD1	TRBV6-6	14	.	TGTGCCAGATACGGGACAGCTACTGGAAACACCATATATTTT	CARYGTATGNTIYF
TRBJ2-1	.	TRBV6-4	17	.	TGTGCCAGCAAAGACCCGGTAGGAGAGATCAACTACAATGAGCAGTTCTTC	CASKDPVGEINYNEQFF
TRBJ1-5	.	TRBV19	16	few	TGTGCCAGTACGGCGGCGGCAGGGGTTAGCAATCAGCCCCAGCATTTT	CASTAAAGVSNQPQHF
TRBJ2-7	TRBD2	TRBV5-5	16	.	TGTGCCAGCAGCTTACTGGCGGGGGGTCTTACCTACGAGCAGTACTTC	CASSLLAGGLTYEQYF
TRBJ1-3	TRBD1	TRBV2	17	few	TGTGCCAGCACATTCCGCGCCAGGGGGCCTAAAGGAAACACCATATATTTT	CASTFRARGPKGNTIYF
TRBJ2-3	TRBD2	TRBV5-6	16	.	TGTGCCAGCAGCACACCGGGACTAGAACCATCCTATACGCAGTATTTT	CASSTPGLEPSYTQYF
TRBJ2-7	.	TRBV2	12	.	TGTGCCAGCAGTGTAAGCACCTACGAGCAGTACTTC	CASSVSTYEQYF
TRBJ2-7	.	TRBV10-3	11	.	TGTGCCACCGCAACTGCCTACGAGCAGTACTTC	CATATAYEQYF
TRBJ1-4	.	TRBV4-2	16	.	TGTGCCAGCAGCCAAGGACAGGCGGGCTGGGTTGAAAAACTGTTTTTT	CASSQGQAGWVEKLFF
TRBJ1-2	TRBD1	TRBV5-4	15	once	TGTGCCAGCAGCTTGGCCGGGACAGGGGGCTATGGCTACACCTTC	CASSLAGTGGYGYTF
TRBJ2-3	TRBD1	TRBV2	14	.	TGTGCCAGCAGTCCAGGACAGGGCACAGATACGCAGTATTTT	CASSPGQGTDTQYF
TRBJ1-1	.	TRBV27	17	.	TGTGCCAGCAGTTTATCGAGCGGGGGCCGGGGTAACACTGAAGCTTTCTTT	CASSLSSGGRGNTEAFF
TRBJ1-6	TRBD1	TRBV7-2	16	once	TGTGCCAGCAGCTTAGGTGGACAGGGGCCAAATTCACCCCTCCACTTT	CASSLGGQGPNSPLHF
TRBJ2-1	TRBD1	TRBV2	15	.	TGTGCCAGCAGTCGACCGGGACAGGGCTACAATGAGCAGTTCTTC	CASSRPGQGYNEQFF
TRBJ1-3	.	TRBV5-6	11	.	TGTGCCAGCAGCTTGGCGAACACCATATATTTT	CASSLANTIYF
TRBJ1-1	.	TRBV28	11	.	TGTGCCAGCAGTTTGGGGAGTGAAGCTTTCTTT	CASSLGSEAFF
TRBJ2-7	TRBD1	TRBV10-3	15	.	TGTGCCATCAGTGATACCGGGACAGGGGTGTACGAGCAGTACTTC	CAISDTGTGVYEQYF